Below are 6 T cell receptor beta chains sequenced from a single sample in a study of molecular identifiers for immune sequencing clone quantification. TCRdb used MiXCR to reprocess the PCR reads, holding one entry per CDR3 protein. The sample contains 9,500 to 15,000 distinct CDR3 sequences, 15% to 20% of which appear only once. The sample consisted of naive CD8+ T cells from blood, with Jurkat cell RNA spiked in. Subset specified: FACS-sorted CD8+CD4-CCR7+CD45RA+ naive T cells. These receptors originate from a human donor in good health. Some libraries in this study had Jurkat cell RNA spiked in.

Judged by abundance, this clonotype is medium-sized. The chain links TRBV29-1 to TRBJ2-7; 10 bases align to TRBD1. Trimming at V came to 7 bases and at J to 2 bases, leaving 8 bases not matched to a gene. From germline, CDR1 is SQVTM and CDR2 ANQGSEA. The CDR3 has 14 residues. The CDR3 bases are TGCAGCGCCTCGGGGACAGGGGACACCTACGAGCAGTACTTC. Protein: CSASGTGDTYEQYF.

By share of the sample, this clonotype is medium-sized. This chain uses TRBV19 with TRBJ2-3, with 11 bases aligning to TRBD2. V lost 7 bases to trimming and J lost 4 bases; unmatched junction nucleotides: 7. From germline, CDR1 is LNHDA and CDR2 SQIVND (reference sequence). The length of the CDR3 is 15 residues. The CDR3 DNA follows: TGTGCCAGTACTAAGGGACTAGCGGCCGCAGATACGCAGTATTTT. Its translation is CASTKGLAAADTQYF.

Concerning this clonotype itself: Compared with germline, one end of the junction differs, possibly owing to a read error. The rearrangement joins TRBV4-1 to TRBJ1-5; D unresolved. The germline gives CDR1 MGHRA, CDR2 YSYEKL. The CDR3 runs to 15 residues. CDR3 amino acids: CASSQLESSSQPQHF. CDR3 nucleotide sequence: TGCGCCAGCAGCCAATTAGAATCTAGCAGTCAGCCCCAGCATTTC.

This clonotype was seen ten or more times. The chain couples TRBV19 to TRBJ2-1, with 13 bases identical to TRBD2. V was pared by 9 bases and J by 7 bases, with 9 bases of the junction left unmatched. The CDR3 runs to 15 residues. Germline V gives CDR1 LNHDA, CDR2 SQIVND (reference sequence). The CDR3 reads CASRIPGLAGNEQFF. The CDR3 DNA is TGTGCCAGCAGAATTCCGGGACTAGCGGGAAATGAGCAGTTCTTC.

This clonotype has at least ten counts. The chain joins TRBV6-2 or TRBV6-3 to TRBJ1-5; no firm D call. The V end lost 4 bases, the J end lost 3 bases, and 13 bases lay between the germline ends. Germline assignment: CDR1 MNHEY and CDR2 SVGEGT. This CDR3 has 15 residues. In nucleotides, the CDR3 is TGTGCCAGCAGTTCCAGAAGGGTGATCAATCAGCCCCAGCATTTT. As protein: CASSSRRVINQPQHF.

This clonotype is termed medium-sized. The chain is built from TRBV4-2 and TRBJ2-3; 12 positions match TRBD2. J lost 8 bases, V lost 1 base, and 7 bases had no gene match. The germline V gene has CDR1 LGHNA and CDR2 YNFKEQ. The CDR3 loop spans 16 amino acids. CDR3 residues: CASSQGKGLAGGTQYF. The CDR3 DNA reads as TGTGCCAGCAGCCAAGGGAAGGGACTAGCGGGTGGTACGCAGTATTTT.